This T cell receptor (beta chain) was captured by sequencing in a study of blood T cell repertoires in COVID-19. Looking at the study overall: The samples span acute and convalescent COVID-19 from the United States, Italy and Spain. From T cells, B-cell-depleted T cells, or PBMCs came the material, which was cDNA or gDNA.

Per the original data handling: Amplifying reference gene primers gave estimates of nucleated cell counts. TCRdb's table, derived via immunoSEQ multiplex PCR, lists solely in-frame clones and lacks some. V and J calls and clone size come straight from that table; D and trimming were deduced from the DNA. Found here are 250,000 or so clones, 70% to 90% of them singletons; the top ten hold around 0.8%. Between the trimmed V and J ends, which lost 4 bases and 3 bases, there was a span of 13 bases. The CDR3 is 13 amino acids. Germline V gene data show CDR1 as SQVTM and CDR2 as ANQGSEA. J is TRBJ2-7 and V is TRBV29-1; no firm D call. The source is a woman between 25 and 40 years old with acute or convalescent COVID-19. The specimen sequenced was peripheral blood. CDR3 protein: CSVGRRLSYEQYF. In DNA form, the CDR3 reads TGCAGCGTTGGTCGGCGGTTGAGCTACGAGCAGTACTTC.